This T cell receptor beta chain was profiled in a study of response to subunit inactivated influenza vaccine. TCRdb reprocessed the RT-PCR reads via MiXCR and lists one record per CDR3 protein. The table shows around 200,000 distinct CDR3 sequences, with approximately 12% occurring only once. The germline gives CDR1 MNHNS, CDR2 SASEGT. CDR3 length: 14 amino acids. The V gene lost 4 bases and the J gene lost 5 bases, with 12 bases spanning the gap. In addition, the sample was reused for a study of T cells expressing NK-cell markers. That paper notes: Production of TCR beta cDNA relied on 5'RACE template switching with UMIs. Seven HCMV-seropositive donors and one seronegative donor made up the eight sequenced donors.

V usage is TRBV6-1 and J usage is TRBJ2-1, with a weak D call TRBD1 (6 bases). The sample here was CD8+ T cells sorted from PBMCs, taken roughly 13 days after vaccination. This clonotype originated in a man in his forties or fifties who received an inactivated influenza vaccine. The CDR3 DNA reads as TGTGCCAGCAGTGTCGGGACACTTAACAATGAGCAGTTCTTC. Its protein is CASSVGTLNNEQFF.